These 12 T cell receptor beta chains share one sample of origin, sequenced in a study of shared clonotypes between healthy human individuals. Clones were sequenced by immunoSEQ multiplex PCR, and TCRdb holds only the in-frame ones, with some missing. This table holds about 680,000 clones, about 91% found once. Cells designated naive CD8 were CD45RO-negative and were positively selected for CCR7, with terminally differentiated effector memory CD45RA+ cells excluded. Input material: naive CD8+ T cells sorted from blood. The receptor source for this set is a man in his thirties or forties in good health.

CDR3 bases: TGTGCCAGCAGCGTAGCCCTGACAGGGCCGGGACCATCTGGGGCCAACGTCCTGACTTTC. Residues: CASSVALTGPGPSGANVLTF. The gene calls are TRBV9 and TRBJ2-6; TRBD1 matches 7 bases. CDR3 length equals 20 residues. Germline trimming cut 0 bases from V and 1 base from J; bases unmatched to any gene: 13. Germline assignment: CDR1 SGDLS and CDR2 YYNGEE.

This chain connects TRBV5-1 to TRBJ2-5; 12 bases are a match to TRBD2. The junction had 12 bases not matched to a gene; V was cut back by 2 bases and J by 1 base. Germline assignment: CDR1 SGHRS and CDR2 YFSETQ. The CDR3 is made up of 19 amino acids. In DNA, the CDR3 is TGCGCCAGCAGCTTAATCGAGACTAGCGGGAGTGGGGTCCAAGAGACCCAGTACTTC. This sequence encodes CASSLIETSGSGVQETQYF.

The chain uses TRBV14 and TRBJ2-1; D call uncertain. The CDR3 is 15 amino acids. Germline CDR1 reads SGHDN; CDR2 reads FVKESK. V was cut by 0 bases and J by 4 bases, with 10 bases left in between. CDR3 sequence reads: CASSQDGLGYNEQFF. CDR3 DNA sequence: TGTGCCAGCAGCCAAGATGGCCTAGGGTACAATGAGCAGTTCTTC.

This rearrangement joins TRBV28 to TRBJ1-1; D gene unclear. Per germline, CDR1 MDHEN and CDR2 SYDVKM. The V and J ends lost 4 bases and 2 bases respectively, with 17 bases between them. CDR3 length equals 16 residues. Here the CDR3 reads CASSSHRTGRNTEAFF. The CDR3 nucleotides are TGTGCCAGCAGTTCTCATCGGACGGGGAGAAACACTGAAGCTTTCTTT.

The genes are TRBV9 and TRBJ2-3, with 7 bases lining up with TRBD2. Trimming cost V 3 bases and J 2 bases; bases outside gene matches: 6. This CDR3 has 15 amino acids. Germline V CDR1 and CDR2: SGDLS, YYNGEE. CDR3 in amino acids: CASSEQAGPTDTQYF. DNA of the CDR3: TGTGCCAGCAGCGAACAAGCGGGGCCCACAGATACGCAGTATTTT.

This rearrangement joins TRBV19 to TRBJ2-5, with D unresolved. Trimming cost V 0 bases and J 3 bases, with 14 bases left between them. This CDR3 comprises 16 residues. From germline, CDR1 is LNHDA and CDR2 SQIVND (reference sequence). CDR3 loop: CASSIDPGHFKETQYF. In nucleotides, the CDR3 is TGTGCCAGTAGTATAGATCCGGGCCATTTTAAAGAGACCCAGTACTTC.

The CDR3 spells CASSEYSMGKVTDTQYF. CDR3 coding DNA: TGTGCCAGCAGTGAATATAGTATGGGAAAGGTCACAGATACGCAGTATTTT. V gene TRBV25-1 combines with J gene TRBJ2-3; D ambiguous. The V end was cut by 0 bases, the J end by 2 bases, with 15 bases between. Germline V gene sequence: CDR1 MGHDK, CDR2 SYGVNS. CDR3 length: 17 amino acids.

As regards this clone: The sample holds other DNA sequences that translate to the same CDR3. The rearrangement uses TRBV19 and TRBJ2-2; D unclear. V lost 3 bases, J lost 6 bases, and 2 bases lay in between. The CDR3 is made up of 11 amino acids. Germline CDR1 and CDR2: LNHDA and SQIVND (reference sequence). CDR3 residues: CASSIPGELFF. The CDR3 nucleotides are TGTGCCAGTAGTATTCCCGGGGAGCTGTTTTTT. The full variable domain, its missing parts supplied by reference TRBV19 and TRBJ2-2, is DGGITQSPKYLFRKEGQNVTLSCEQNLNHDAMYWYRQDPGQGLRLIYYSQIVNDFQKGDIAEGYSVSREKKESFPLTVTSAQKNPTAFYLCASSIPGELFFGEGSRLTVL.

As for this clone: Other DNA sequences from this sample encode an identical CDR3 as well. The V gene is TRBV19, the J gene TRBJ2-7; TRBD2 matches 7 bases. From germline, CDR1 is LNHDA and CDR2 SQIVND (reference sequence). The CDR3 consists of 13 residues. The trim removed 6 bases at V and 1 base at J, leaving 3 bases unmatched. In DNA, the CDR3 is TGTGCCAGTAGGTCTAGCGGATCCTACGAGCAGTACTTC. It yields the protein CASRSSGSYEQYF.

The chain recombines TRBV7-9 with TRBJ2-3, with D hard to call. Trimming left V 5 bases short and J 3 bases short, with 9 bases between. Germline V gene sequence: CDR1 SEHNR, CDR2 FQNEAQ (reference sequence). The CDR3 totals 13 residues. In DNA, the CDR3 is TGTGCCAGCAGCGAAGTGAGGACAGATACGCAGTATTTT. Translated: CASSEVRTDTQYF.

The CDR3 loop reads CASSPLGQGYEQYF. The CDR3 region has the DNA TGTGCCAGCAGCCCCTTGGGACAGGGCTACGAGCAGTACTTC. This chain joins TRBV27 and TRBJ2-7; 9 bases match TRBD1. The CDR3 totals 14 residues. Germline CDR1 and CDR2: MNHEY and SMNVEV (reference sequence). With 6 bases clipped from V and 3 bases from J, the junction kept 6 bases outside the gene matches.

The chain's CDR3 is CASSLDVREPYNEQFF. The CDR3 DNA follows: TGTGCCAGCAGCTTGGACGTGCGGGAGCCTTACAATGAGCAGTTCTTC. The chain couples TRBV5-5 to TRBJ2-1; 7 bases align to TRBD2. The V gene end was trimmed by 0 bases and the J gene end by 4 bases; junction bases not matched to a gene: 7. Germline V gene sequence: CDR1 SGHKS, CDR2 YYEKEE (reference sequence). This CDR3 has 16 residues.